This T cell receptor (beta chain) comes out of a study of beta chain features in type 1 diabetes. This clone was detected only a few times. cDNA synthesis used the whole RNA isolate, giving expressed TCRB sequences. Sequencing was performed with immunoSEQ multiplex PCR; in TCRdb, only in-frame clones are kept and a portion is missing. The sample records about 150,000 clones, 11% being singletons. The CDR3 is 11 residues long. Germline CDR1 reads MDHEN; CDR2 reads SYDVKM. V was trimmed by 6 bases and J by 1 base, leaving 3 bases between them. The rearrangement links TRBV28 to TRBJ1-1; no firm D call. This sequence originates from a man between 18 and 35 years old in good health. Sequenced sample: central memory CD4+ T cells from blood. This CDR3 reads CASSPNTEAFF. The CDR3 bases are TGTGCCAGCAGCCCGAACACTGAAGCTTTCTTT.